This TCR beta chain is from a study of T-cell memory formation after mild COVID-19. TCRdb re-derived calls from the 5' RACE reads in MiXCR, one entry per CDR3 protein. The table shows 200,000 to 250,000 distinct CDR3 sequences, with over 9% occurring only once. CDR1 is SGHKS and CDR2 is YYEKEE in the germline V gene (reference sequence). Germline trimming cut 4 bases from V and 8 bases from J; bases unmatched to any gene: 5. This CDR3 is 13 amino acids long. This clonotype appeared many times. The TCR originated in a man aged 18 to 30 who had mild COVID-19 (a few samples of this study predate the infection). Cell type and time point are not known. This chain uses TRBV5-5 with TRBJ1-2, with 10 nucleotides matching TRBD1. Sequencing was performed on PBMCs or a T cell subset sorted from them (not recorded which). CDR3 bases: TGTGCCAGCAGCCTAGGGACAGGGGAAGGCTACACCTTC. It is translated as CASSLGTGEGYTF.